A single sample is the source of the 27 T cell receptor beta chains below, sequenced in a study of shared clonotypes between healthy human individuals. Measured with immunoSEQ multiplex PCR; TCRdb has only the in-frame clones, and not every one. The table shows about 520,000 clones, with approximately 82% occurring only once. Sequenced material: PBMCs. The receptors originated from a woman between 35 and 50 years old in good health. Some clones in this sample may be carry-over from other donors' samples.

The gene calls are TRBV9 and TRBJ1-1; no firm D call. This CDR3 region has 15 residues. Germline V gives CDR1 SGDLS, CDR2 YYNGEE. The V and J ends lost 3 bases and 1 base respectively, with 13 bases between them. The CDR3 nucleotides read TGTGCCAGCAGCGCCTACACCGGGAGGAACACTGAAGCTTTCTTT. Translation: CASSAYTGRNTEAFF.

The chain combines TRBV4-1 with TRBJ2-3, with 8 bases lining up with TRBD2. Unmatched junction bases numbered 11, after V lost 4 bases and J lost 5 bases. The CDR3 consists of 16 residues. The germline CDR1 and CDR2 sequences are MGHRA and YSYEKL. The CDR3 here is CASSRRGLEDGDTQYF. The DNA of the CDR3 is TGCGCCAGCAGCCGGAGGGGACTAGAAGATGGAGATACGCAGTATTTT.

This clone was seen a handful of times. The chain couples TRBV29-1 to TRBJ2-1; 13 bases align to TRBD2. Germline assignment: CDR1 SQVTM and CDR2 ANQGSEA. Unmatched junction bases numbered 9, after V lost 4 bases and J lost 3 bases. The CDR3 loop spans 17 amino acids. CDR3 in DNA: TGCAGCGTTGCAGGGACTAGCGGGGCCGAGCTCTACAATGAGCAGTTCTTC. This sequence encodes CSVAGTSGAELYNEQFF.

A few counts support this clone. The V and J genes are TRBV9 and TRBJ1-1; tentative D call: TRBD1 (5 bases). The CDR3 has 13 residues. Trimming took off 1 base at V and 7 bases at J, with 11 bases between the two ends. The germline V gene has CDR1 SGDLS and CDR2 YYNGEE. CDR3 DNA sequence: TGTGCCAGCAGCGTACTATCAGGGAATGAAGCTTTCTTT. Translation: CASSVLSGNEAFF.

The rearrangement links TRBV6-1 to TRBJ2-1, with D perhaps matching TRBD2 (6 bases). The CDR3 covers 15 residues. Germline CDR1 and CDR2: MNHNS and SASEGT. Trimming shortened V by 4 bases and J by 6 bases, and 16 bases separated the two germline ends. The CDR3 region is CASSVLTGDPNEQFF. The CDR3 nucleotides read TGTGCCAGCAGTGTCCTAACGGGAGACCCCAATGAGCAGTTCTTC.

CDR3 in DNA: TGTGCCAGCAGCGTCGCCTCTCAACATAGTGGACAGAACTATGGCTACACCTTC. Residues: CASSVASQHSGQNYGYTF. The chain uses TRBV9 and TRBJ1-2; TRBD1 is a possible D gene (6 bases). The CDR3 extends over 18 amino acids. The V and J ends lost 2 bases and 2 bases respectively, with 22 bases between them. Germline V gene data show CDR1 as SGDLS and CDR2 as YYNGEE.

About this clone: This CDR3 fails to terminate in the conserved phenylalanine or tryptophan, so it likely reflects a read error. Because the CDR3's place on the DNA is in doubt, the DNA is left out and the CDR3 is given as listed by TCRdb. V and J are TRBV6-6 and TRBJ2-3; TRBD1 is taken as the D call from the table, unchecked against the DNA. Counting both end residues, the CDR3 totals 12 amino acids. Germline CDR1 MNHNY, CDR2 SVGAGI (reference sequence). CDR3 protein: CASSTPGQGASI.

This sequence joins TRBV6-6 and TRBJ2-2; the D is unclear. Trimming shortened V by 7 bases and J by 0 bases, and 12 bases separated the two germline ends. CDR1 is MNHNY, CDR2 SVGAGI, per germline (reference sequence). The CDR3 is made up of 15 amino acids. For the CDR3, the DNA is TGTGCCAGCATCCCCCGGGCGTCGAACACCGGGGAGCTGTTTTTT. Translation: CASIPRASNTGELFF.

This clone was detected once. The chain carries TRBV9 and TRBJ2-7; D is uncertain. This CDR3 comprises 15 residues. V lost 0 bases and J 0 bases, leaving 10 bases between the germline ends. Per the germline V gene, CDR1 is SGDLS and CDR2 is YYNGEE. Here the CDR3 reads CASSVDNYASYEQYF. CDR3 DNA: TGTGCCAGCAGCGTAGACAACTATGCCTCCTACGAGCAGTACTTC.

This rearrangement joins TRBV2 to TRBJ2-3; TRBD1 is a possible D gene (5 bases). The CDR3 covers 14 residues. The V gene's germline CDR1 is SNHLY and CDR2 FYNNEI. The ends were cut back, 6 bases at V and 5 bases at J, with 15 bases in the middle. The CDR3 sequence is CASRLTAPLDTQYF. CDR3 sequence (DNA): TGTGCCAGCAGGCTGACAGCTCCCTTAGATACGCAGTATTTT.

The V call is TRBV7-9, the J call TRBJ1-3; D call uncertain. V lost 3 bases, J lost 0 bases, and 12 bases lay in between. Germline-derived CDR1 and CDR2 are SEHNR and FQNEAQ (reference sequence). There are 16 residues in the CDR3. The CDR3 region is CASSLRRPTSGNTIYF. The CDR3 DNA reads as TGTGCCAGCAGCTTGCGTAGGCCGACCTCTGGAAACACCATATATTTT. The complete variable domain, with remaining parts taken from reference TRBV7-9 and TRBJ1-3, reads DTGVSQNPRHKITKRGQNVTFRCDPISEHNRLYWYRQTLGQGPEFLTYFQNEAQLEKSRLLSDRFSAERPKGSFSTLEIQRTEQGDSAMYLCASSLRRPTSGNTIYFGEGSWLTVV.

This rearrangement joins TRBV10-3 to TRBJ2-1; D is unclear. The CDR3 has 11 amino acids. Germline lookup yields CDR1 ENHRY and CDR2 SYGVKD. Trimming took off 4 bases at V and 12 bases at J, with 10 bases between the two ends. For the CDR3, the DNA is TGTGCCATCAGTGCGGTAGCTGGGCAGTTCTTC. It codes for CAISAVAGQFF.

In this sample, this clone turned up once. The gene calls are TRBV29-1 and TRBJ2-7, with 8 bases identical to TRBD2. Germline V gene sequence: CDR1 SQVTM, CDR2 ANQGSEA. J was trimmed by 5 bases and V by 6 bases; bases with no gene match: 3. The CDR3 loop spans 11 amino acids. The CDR3 sequence is CSVGLVDEQYF. For the CDR3, the DNA is TGCAGCGTGGGACTAGTAGACGAGCAGTACTTC.

This clone was picked up many times. V usage is TRBV7-2 and J usage is TRBJ1-5; 7 bases agree with TRBD1. V was pared by 0 bases and J by 4 bases, with 3 bases of the junction left unmatched. Germline CDR1 is SGHTA and CDR2 is FQGNSA. The CDR3 has 15 amino acids. As DNA, the CDR3 is TGTGCCAGCAGCTTAGCGACGACAGGGAATCAGCCCCAGCATTTT. This gives the protein CASSLATTGNQPQHF.

The rearrangement uses TRBV5-1 and TRBJ2-7; D is uncertain. The germline CDR1 and CDR2 sequences are SGHRS and YFSETQ. Trimming took off 0 bases at V and 4 bases at J, with 20 bases between the two ends. This CDR3 spans 17 amino acids. CDR3 sequence (DNA): TGCGCCAGCAGCTTGGTGCAGTCGGCCCCGTCTCTTTACGAGCAGTACTTC. Amino acids: CASSLVQSAPSLYEQYF. Based on the CDR3 plus reference TRBV5-1 and TRBJ2-7, the full variable domain is KAGVTQTPRYLIKTRGQQVTLSCSPISGHRSVSWYQQTPGQGLQFLFEYFSETQRNKGNFPGRFSGRQFSNSRSEMNVSTLELGDSALYLCASSLVQSAPSLYEQYFGPGTRLTVT.

This clone appeared a single time. The gene calls are TRBV6-6 and TRBJ2-7; D uncertain. This CDR3 is built from 12 residues. Germline assignment: CDR1 MNHNY and CDR2 SVGAGI (reference sequence). Trimming took 6 bases from V and 2 from J, leaving 8 bases between them. This chain's CDR3 is CASRTAAYEQYF. CDR3 in DNA: TGTGCCAGCAGAACAGCAGCCTACGAGCAGTACTTC.

This clone appeared once. The V call is TRBV19, the J call TRBJ2-3; D might be TRBD1 (6 bases). Trimming stripped 7 bases from V and 0 bases from J, with 11 bases between. Germline CDR1 and CDR2: LNHDA and SQIVND (reference sequence). The CDR3 is made up of 14 amino acids. CDR3 amino acids: CASTPDSSTDTQYF. The DNA for the CDR3 is TGTGCCAGTACCCCGGACAGCAGCACAGATACGCAGTATTTT.

The V and J genes are TRBV28 and TRBJ2-5; D is ambiguous. Trimming took off 8 bases at V and 4 bases at J, with 5 bases between the two ends. The CDR3 spans 10 residues. Germline V gene lookup returns CDR1 MDHEN and CDR2 SYDVKM. The CDR3 region is CASGRETQYF. Written as DNA, the CDR3 is TGTGCCAGCGGGCGAGAGACCCAGTACTTC.

The genes are TRBV7-2 and TRBJ2-2, with D perhaps TRBD2 (5 bases). V was clipped by 2 bases and J by 7 bases, with 11 bases between them. This CDR3 comprises 14 residues. The germline V gene encodes CDR1 SGHTA and CDR2 FQGNSA. The CDR3: CASSLSARGGELFF. The CDR3 DNA follows: TGTGCCAGCAGCTTATCGGCTCGGGGCGGGGAGCTGTTTTTT.

CDR3 nucleotide sequence: TGTGCCAGCAGTGACTCGATCCGGGGCACTCCCGGGGGGTCCTACAATGAGCAGTTCTTC. Translation gives CASSDSIRGTPGGSYNEQFF. J is TRBJ2-1 and V is TRBV6-4; TRBD2 matches 7 bases. In germline, CDR1 is MRHNA, CDR2 SNTAGT. After removal of 0 bases from V and 1 base from J, the junction contained 15 bases not matched to a gene. The CDR3 extends over 20 amino acids.

The CDR3 DNA follows: TGTGCCAGCAGCTTAACAGGATGGGAACCCCTCCACTTT. Amino acids: CASSLTGWEPLHF. This chain links TRBV7-9 with TRBJ1-6; the D gene is possibly TRBD1 (5 bases). Germline-derived CDR1 and CDR2 are SEHNR and FQNEAQ (reference sequence). This CDR3 has 13 amino acids. V dropped 2 bases and J dropped 12 bases, with 11 bases sitting between them.

The chain is built from TRBV30 and TRBJ2-7; 7 bases align to TRBD1. Germline CDR1 is GTSNPN and CDR2 is SVGIG (reference sequence). This CDR3 is built from 14 residues. With V trimmed by 4 bases and J by 5 bases, 11 bases remained unmatched. Here the CDR3 reads CAWNPGAGGNEQYF. The CDR3 DNA reads TGTGCCTGGAACCCCGGGGCAGGGGGTAACGAGCAGTACTTC.

The V and J genes are TRBV14 and TRBJ2-5; 9 nucleotides align to TRBD1. The CDR3 is 15 residues long. V shed 4 bases and J 5 bases; nucleotides not matched to a gene: 8. Per germline, CDR1 SGHDN and CDR2 FVKESK. For the CDR3, the DNA is TGTGCCAGCAGCCCTTGGACAGGGGTTGGGGAGACCCAGTACTTC. Protein sequence: CASSPWTGVGETQYF.

A few counts support this clone. The rearrangement links TRBV10-2 to TRBJ2-3; TRBD2 matches at 8 bases. Unmatched junction bases numbered 6, after V lost 0 bases and J lost 4 bases. The germline CDR1 and CDR2 sequences are WSHSY and SAAADI. The CDR3 loop spans 16 amino acids. As DNA, the CDR3 is TGCGCCAGCAGTGAGTCCCCGGGAGGGCCCCCAGATACGCAGTATTTT. It is translated as CASSESPGGPPDTQYF.

The chain has TRBV7-3 and TRBJ2-1, with 8 bases that match TRBD1. This CDR3 spans 14 amino acids. The V gene end was trimmed by 4 bases and the J gene end by 6 bases; junction bases not matched to a gene: 5. CDR1 and CDR2 from the germline V gene are SGHTA and FQGTGA. For the CDR3, the DNA is TGTGCCAGCAGCTCGGGACAGGTGGGCAATGAGCAGTTCTTC. The encoded protein is CASSSGQVGNEQFF.

The chain combines TRBV5-1 with TRBJ2-2; weak D call: TRBD1 (6 bases). CDR1 and CDR2 from the germline V gene are SGHRS and YFSETQ. V was pared by 9 bases and J by 0 bases, with 15 bases between. The CDR3 is 15 residues long. CDR3 sequence: CATYLGGSNTGELFF. The CDR3 coding sequence is TGCGCCACCTACCTAGGGGGATCGAACACCGGGGAGCTGTTTTTT.

The chain joins TRBV4-1 to TRBJ1-1; D gene ambiguous. The CDR3 totals 14 residues. V gave up 4 bases and J gave up 1 base, with 10 bases separating them. CDR1 and CDR2 from the germline V gene are MGHRA and YSYEKL. Written as DNA, the CDR3 is TGCGCCAGCAGCCGTAGAGAGTGGAACACTGAAGCTTTCTTT. This gives the protein CASSRREWNTEAFF.